This is a list of T cell receptor beta chains from one sample in a study of graft-versus-host responses after intestinal transplantation. Method: immunoSEQ multiplex PCR; TCRdb's copy keeps in-frame clones and lacks some. Counted here are about 29,000 clones, approximately 93% occurring once; the ten biggest clones make up 0.72%. The sample in question was PBMCs, obtained roughly 68 days after intestinal transplant. The receptors come from a human patient who received an intestinal transplant, so some T cells may come from the graft donor. Each CDR3 is given with its conserved first and last residue. A D gene is named only where the DNA matches it firmly. Some rows have no size entry. The others give once, few or many, or a class for an expanded clone.

V gene	clone size	D gene	J gene	CDR3 DNA	CDR3 protein
TRBV19	NA	NA	TRBJ1-2	TGTGCCAGTAAGGGGGGCTACTATGGCTACACCTTC	CASKGGYYGYTF
TRBV12-5	once	TRBD1	TRBJ2-4	TGTGCTAGTGGTTTAACAGGGGGCTGGGGAAACATTCAGTACTTC	CASGLTGGWGNIQYF
TRBV6-5	once	NA	TRBJ2-1	TGTGCCAGCAGTTACGGCTCCGACAACTTTGATGAGCAGTTCTTC	CASSYGSDNFDEQFF
TRBV4-1	once	NA	TRBJ1-1	TGCGCCTCACGGACAGAAGTGAACACTGAAGCTTTCTTT	CASRTEVNTEAFF
TRBV23-1	NA	NA	TRBJ1-2	TGCGCCAGCAGTCAATCCCTGGATGGGGGAATCAGGAATGGCTACACCTTC	CASSQSLDGGIRNGYTF
TRBV6-5	NA	NA	TRBJ1-3	TGTGCCAGCAGTTACGGGTCTGAAAAAAGAGACACCATATATTTT	CASSYGSEKRDTIYF
TRBV7-6	NA	NA	TRBJ2-3	TGTGCCAGCAGCTACCTCAAACTAAGCACAGATACGCAGTATTTT	CASSYLKLSTDTQYF
TRBV7-9	NA	NA	TRBJ2-3	TGTGCCAGCAGCTTATCAGGGTACACAGATACGCAGTATTTT	CASSLSGYTDTQYF
TRBV19	NA	NA	TRBJ1-6	TGTGCCAGTAAGGATTGGTCGGTCTCCTATAATTCACCCCTCCACTTT	CASKDWSVSYNSPLHF
TRBV10-3	NA	NA	TRBJ1-2	TGTGCCATCAGTGACGGCAGGCAGATTTTCTATGGCTACACCTTC	CAISDGRQIFYGYTF
TRBV7-2	NA	NA	TRBJ1-2	TGTGCCAGCAGCCCAAGAGACAGCCTCATATTCTATGGCTACACCTTC	CASSPRDSLIFYGYTF
TRBV9	NA	NA	TRBJ2-5	TGTGCCAGCAGCGTAGGAGGTCGCGAGACCCAGTACTTC	CASSVGGRETQYF
TRBV30	NA	NA	TRBJ2-1	TGTGCCTTGACAATAGCGGCGGCGAGCTCCTACAATGAGCAGTTCTTC	CALTIAAASSYNEQFF
TRBV2	NA	NA	TRBJ2-3	TGTGCCAGCAGTGAAGGGGGGCTAGCTGGAGATACGCAGTATTTT	CASSEGGLAGDTQYF
TRBV4-1	NA	TRBD2	TRBJ2-3	TGCGCCAGCAGCCAGCCTCTAGCGGGGGGGCCCCCTGGGGACACAGATACGCAGTATTTT	CASSQPLAGGPPGDTDTQYF
TRBV6-1	NA	NA	TRBJ2-2	TGTGCCAGCGGGGACCGGTACACCGGGGAGCTGTTTTTT	CASGDRYTGELFF
TRBV7-2	NA	NA	TRBJ2-1	TGTGCCAGCAGCTTAGTGACTCTTGGCGATGAGCAGTTCTTC	CASSLVTLGDEQFF
TRBV4-2	NA	TRBD2	TRBJ2-1	TGTGCCAGCAGCCAAGATCCAGCGGGAGGGCCAGGTGAGCAGTTCTTC	CASSQDPAGGPGEQFF
TRBV5-1	NA	NA	TRBJ2-7	TGCGCCAGCAGCTTGCTTGTAGACGAGCAGTACTTC	CASSLLVDEQYF
TRBV30	NA	TRBD1	TRBJ2-3	TGTGCCTGGGGGGCGACAGGGGGGATCACAGATACGCAGTATTTT	CAWGATGGITDTQYF
TRBV5-4	once	NA	TRBJ1-6	TGTGCCAGCAGGTCAGAAGGGGGCTCCTATAATTCACCCCTCCACTTT	CASRSEGGSYNSPLHF
TRBV9	NA	NA	TRBJ2-7	TGTGCCAGCAGCGTAGCTGACCTTCCCTACGAGCAGTACTTC	CASSVADLPYEQYF
TRBV13	NA	NA	TRBJ1-2	TGTGCCAGCAGCTTAGGCACTGGGATAGGTTCTAACTATGGCTACACCTTC	CASSLGTGIGSNYGYTF
TRBV19	NA	TRBD1	TRBJ1-1	TGTGCCAGTAGTTTGGGACAGGGGACCACTGAAGCTTTCTTT	CASSLGQGTTEAFF
TRBV7-8	NA	TRBD1	TRBJ1-1	TGTGCCAGCAGCTCGGGGACAGGGGGCGCTGAAGCTTTCTTT	CASSSGTGGAEAFF
TRBV5-5	NA	NA	TRBJ1-2	TGTGCCAGCAGCAGTGATAGGAGGGGCTACACCTTC	CASSSDRRGYTF
TRBV13	NA	NA	TRBJ2-7	TGTGCCAGCAGCTTTGGGGTGTCCTACGAGCAGTACTTC	CASSFGVSYEQYF
TRBV5-8	few	NA	TRBJ2-7	TGTGCCAGCAGCTTTTGGGATCTTAGCTCCTACGAGCAGTACTTC	CASSFWDLSSYEQYF
TRBV30	NA	NA	TRBJ1-2	TGTGCCTGGAGTGTATCCTCGGGTGTTAGTGACTACACCTTC	CAWSVSSGVSDYTF
TRBV27	NA	TRBD2	TRBJ2-7	TGTGCCAGCAGTTCCGGACTAGCGCTGAACGAGCAGTACTTC	CASSSGLALNEQYF
TRBV27	NA	NA	TRBJ1-1	TGTGCCAGCAGTTGGAGTAGGCAACTGAACACTGAAGCTTTCTTT	CASSWSRQLNTEAFF
TRBV7-9	NA	NA	TRBJ1-6	TGTGCCAGCAGCTTAGAGAACTATAATTCACCCCTCCACTTT	CASSLENYNSPLHF
TRBV6-5	once	TRBD1	TRBJ2-7	TGTGCCAGCAGAAACAGGGGGAAGGTATACGAGCAGTACTTC	CASRNRGKVYEQYF
TRBV6-6	NA	TRBD2	TRBJ2-3	TGTGCCAGCAGACCGGGACTAGCGGGAGATACGCAGTATTTT	CASRPGLAGDTQYF
TRBV4-1	NA	NA	TRBJ1-5	TGCGCCAGCAGCCAAGATCACGGCCGCAATCAGCCCCAGCATTTT	CASSQDHGRNQPQHF
TRBV15	NA	NA	TRBJ2-4	TGTGCCACCAGCAGGCCCGGGGGGACACTAGCCAAAAACATTCAGTACTTC	CATSRPGGTLAKNIQYF
TRBV7-9	NA	TRBD2	TRBJ2-7	TGTGCCAGCAGCCTCCCCTCTAGCGGCCGATCCTACGAGCAGTACTTC	CASSLPSSGRSYEQYF
TRBV27	once	NA	TRBJ2-1	TGTGCCAGCAGCCTTGGGAATGGCAATGAGCAGTTCTTC	CASSLGNGNEQFF
TRBV9	NA	TRBD2	TRBJ2-1	TGTGCCAGCAGCCCGGGGACTAGCGGGGTCGATGAGCAGTTCTTC	CASSPGTSGVDEQFF
TRBV19	NA	NA	TRBJ1-1	TGTGCCAGTAGTATAGGTTACGGGACGAACACTGAAGCTTTCTTT	CASSIGYGTNTEAFF
TRBV7-9	NA	TRBD1	TRBJ2-7	TGTGCCAGCAGCTCACCGGGACAGAGGTCGTACGAGCAGTACTTC	CASSSPGQRSYEQYF
TRBV5-6	once	NA	TRBJ2-7	TGTGCCAGCAGCGATAAGACTCGCTACGAGCAGTACTTC	CASSDKTRYEQYF
TRBV6-5	once	NA	TRBJ1-2	TGTGCCAGCAGTTACTCCGCCGAGGACTATGGCTACACCTTC	CASSYSAEDYGYTF
TRBV6-5	NA	NA	TRBJ2-1	TGTGCCAGCAGTTACGACGGGGAAGGCTCCTACAATGAGCAGTTCTTC	CASSYDGEGSYNEQFF
TRBV7-8	NA	TRBD2	TRBJ2-7	TGTGCCAGCAGCTTATTGTTGGCCCCCTGGACTAGCGGAACCTACGAGCAGTACTTC	CASSLLLAPWTSGTYEQYF
TRBV10-3	NA	NA	TRBJ2-7	TGTGCCATCAGTGAGACAGGGTACGAGCAGTACTTC	CAISETGYEQYF
TRBV14	NA	NA	TRBJ1-4	TGTGCCAGCAGCCGGGCGGAGGGTAATGAAAAACTGTTTTTT	CASSRAEGNEKLFF
TRBV7-9	NA	TRBD1	TRBJ2-5	TGTGCCAGCAGCAGGACCGGGACAGGGGGAGAGACCCAGTACTTC	CASSRTGTGGETQYF
TRBV30	NA	TRBD2	TRBJ2-1	TGTGCCTGGAGCGACGGACTAGCGGGAGGGTATGAGCAGTTCTTC	CAWSDGLAGGYEQFF